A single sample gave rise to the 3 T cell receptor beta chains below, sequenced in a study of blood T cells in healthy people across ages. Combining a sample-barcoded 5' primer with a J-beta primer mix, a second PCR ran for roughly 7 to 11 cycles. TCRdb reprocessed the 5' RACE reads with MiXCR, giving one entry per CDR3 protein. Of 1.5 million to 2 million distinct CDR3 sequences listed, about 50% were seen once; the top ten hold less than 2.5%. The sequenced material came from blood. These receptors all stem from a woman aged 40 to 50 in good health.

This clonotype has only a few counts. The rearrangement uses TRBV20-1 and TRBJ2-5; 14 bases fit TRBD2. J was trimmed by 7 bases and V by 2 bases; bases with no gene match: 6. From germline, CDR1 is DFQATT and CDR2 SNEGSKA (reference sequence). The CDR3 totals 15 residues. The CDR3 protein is CSARPRTSGGPTQYF. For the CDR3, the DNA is TGCAGTGCTAGACCCAGGACTAGCGGGGGGCCGACCCAGTACTTC.

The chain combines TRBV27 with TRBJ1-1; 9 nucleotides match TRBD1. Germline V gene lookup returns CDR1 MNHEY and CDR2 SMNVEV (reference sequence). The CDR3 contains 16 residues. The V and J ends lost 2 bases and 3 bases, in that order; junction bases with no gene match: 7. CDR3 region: CASSLDRGNTDTEAFF. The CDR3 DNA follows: TGTGCCAGCAGTTTAGACAGGGGGAATACAGACACTGAAGCTTTCTTT.

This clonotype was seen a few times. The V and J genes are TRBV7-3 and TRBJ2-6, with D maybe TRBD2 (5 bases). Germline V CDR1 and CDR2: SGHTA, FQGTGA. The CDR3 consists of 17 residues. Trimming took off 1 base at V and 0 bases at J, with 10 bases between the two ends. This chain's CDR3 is CASSLIGGISGANVLTF. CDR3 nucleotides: TGTGCCAGCAGCTTAATAGGAGGCATCTCTGGGGCCAACGTCCTGACTTTC.